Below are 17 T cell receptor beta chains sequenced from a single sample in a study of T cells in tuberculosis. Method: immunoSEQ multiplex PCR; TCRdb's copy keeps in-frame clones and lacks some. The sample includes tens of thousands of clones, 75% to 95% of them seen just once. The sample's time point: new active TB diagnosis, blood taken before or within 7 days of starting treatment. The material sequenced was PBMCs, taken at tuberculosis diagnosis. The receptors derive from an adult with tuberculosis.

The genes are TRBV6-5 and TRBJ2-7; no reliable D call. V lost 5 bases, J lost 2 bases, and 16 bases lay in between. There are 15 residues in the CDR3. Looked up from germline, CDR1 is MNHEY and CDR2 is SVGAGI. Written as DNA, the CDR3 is TGTGCCAGCAGTACCGACACGACCGAGACCTACGAGCAGTACTTC. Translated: CASSTDTTETYEQYF.

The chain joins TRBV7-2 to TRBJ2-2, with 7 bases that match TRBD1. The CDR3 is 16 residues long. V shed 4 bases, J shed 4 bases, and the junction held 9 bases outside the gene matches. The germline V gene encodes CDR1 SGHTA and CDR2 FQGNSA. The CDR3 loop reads CASSSHRGMSTGELFF. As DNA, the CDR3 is TGTGCCAGCAGCTCCCACAGGGGTATGAGCACCGGGGAGCTGTTTTTT.

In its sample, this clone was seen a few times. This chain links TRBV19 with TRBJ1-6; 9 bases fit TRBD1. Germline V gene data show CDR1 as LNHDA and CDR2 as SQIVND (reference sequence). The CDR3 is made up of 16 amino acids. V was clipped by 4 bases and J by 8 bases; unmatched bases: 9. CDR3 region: CASSTGTGSIDSPLHF. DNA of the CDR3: TGTGCCAGTAGTACCGGGACAGGGTCCATCGATTCACCCCTCCACTTT.

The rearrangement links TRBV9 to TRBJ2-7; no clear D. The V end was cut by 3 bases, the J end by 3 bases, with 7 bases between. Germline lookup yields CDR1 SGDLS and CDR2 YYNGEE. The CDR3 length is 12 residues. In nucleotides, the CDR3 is TGTGCCAGCAGCGCCAACAACTACGAGCAGTACTTC. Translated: CASSANNYEQYF.

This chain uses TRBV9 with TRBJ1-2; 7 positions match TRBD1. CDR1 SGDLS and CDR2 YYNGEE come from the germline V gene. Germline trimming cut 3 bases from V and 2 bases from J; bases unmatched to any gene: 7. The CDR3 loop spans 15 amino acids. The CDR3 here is CASSASGGKNYGYTF. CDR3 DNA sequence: TGTGCCAGCAGCGCGTCAGGGGGTAAGAACTATGGCTACACCTTC.

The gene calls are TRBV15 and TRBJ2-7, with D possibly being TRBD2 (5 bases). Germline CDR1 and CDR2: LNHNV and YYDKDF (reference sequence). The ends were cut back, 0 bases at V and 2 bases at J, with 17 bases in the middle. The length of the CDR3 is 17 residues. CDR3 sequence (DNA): TGTGCCACCAGCAGAGATTGGGTGGTGGGTAGCGCCTACGAGCAGTACGTC. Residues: CATSRDWVVGSAYEQYV.

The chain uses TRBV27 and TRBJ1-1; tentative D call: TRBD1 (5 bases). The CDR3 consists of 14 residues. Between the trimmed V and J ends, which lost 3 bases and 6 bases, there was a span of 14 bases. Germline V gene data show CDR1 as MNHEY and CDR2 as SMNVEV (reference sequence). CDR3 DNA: TGTGCCAGCAGTTTTGCAGGGAATTTCGCTGAAGCTTTCTTT. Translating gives CASSFAGNFAEAFF.

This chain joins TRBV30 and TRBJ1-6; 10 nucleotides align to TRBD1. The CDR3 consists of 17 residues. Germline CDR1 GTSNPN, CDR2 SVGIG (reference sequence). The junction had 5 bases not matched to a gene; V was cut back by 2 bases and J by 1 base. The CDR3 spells CAWSLDRGGSYNSPLHF. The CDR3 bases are TGTGCCTGGAGTTTGGACAGGGGGGGTTCCTATAATTCACCCCTCCACTTT. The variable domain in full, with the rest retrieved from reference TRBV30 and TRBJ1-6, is SQTIHQWPATLVQPVGSPLSLECTVEGTSNPNLYWYRQAAGRGLQLLFYSVGIGQISSEVPQNLSASRPQDRQFILSSKKLLLSDSGFYLCAWSLDRGGSYNSPLHFGNGTRLTVT.

CDR3 bases: TGTGCCTGGAGTGTCTTCCAATCAGGGCAAACCGGGGAGCTGTTTTTT. This translates into CAWSVFQSGQTGELFF. The chain recombines TRBV30 with TRBJ2-2; tentative D call: TRBD1 (5 bases). This CDR3 is built from 16 residues. The germline V and J ends were trimmed by 0 bases and 5 bases, with 16 bases remaining between them. CDR1 is GTSNPN and CDR2 is SVGIG in the germline V gene (reference sequence).

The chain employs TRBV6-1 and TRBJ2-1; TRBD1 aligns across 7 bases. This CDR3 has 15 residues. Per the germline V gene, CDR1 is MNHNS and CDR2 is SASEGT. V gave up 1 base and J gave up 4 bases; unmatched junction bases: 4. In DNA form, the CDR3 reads TGTGCCAGCAGTGAAGAGGCAGGGGGTTACAATGAGCAGTTCTTC. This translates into CASSEEAGGYNEQFF.

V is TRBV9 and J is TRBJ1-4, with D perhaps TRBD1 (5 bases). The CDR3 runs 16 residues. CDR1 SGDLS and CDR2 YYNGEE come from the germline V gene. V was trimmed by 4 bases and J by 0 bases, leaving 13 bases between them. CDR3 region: CASSPHQGSTNEKLFF. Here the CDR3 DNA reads TGTGCCAGCAGCCCTCACCAGGGTTCAACTAATGAAAAACTGTTTTTT.

CDR3 residues: CASSPGQGWEAFF. The CDR3 region has the DNA TGTGCCAGCAGTCCAGGACAGGGATGGGAAGCTTTCTTT. The chain recombines TRBV6-5 with TRBJ1-1; 8 nucleotides line up with TRBD1. The CDR3 has 13 amino acids. V lost 5 bases to trimming and J lost 8 bases; unmatched junction nucleotides: 7. Germline V gives CDR1 MNHEY, CDR2 SVGAGI.

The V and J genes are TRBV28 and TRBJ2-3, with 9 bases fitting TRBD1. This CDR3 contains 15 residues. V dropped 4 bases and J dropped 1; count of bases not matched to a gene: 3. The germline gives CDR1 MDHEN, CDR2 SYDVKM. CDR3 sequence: CASSYRGRGTDTQYF. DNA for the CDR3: TGTGCCAGCAGTTACAGGGGGCGCGGCACAGATACGCAGTATTTT.

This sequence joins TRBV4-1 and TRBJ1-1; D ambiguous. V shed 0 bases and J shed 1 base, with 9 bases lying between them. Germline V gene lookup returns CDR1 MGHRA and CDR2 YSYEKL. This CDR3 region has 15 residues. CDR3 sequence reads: CASSQDDGENTEAFF. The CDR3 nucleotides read TGCGCCAGCAGCCAAGATGACGGGGAGAACACTGAAGCTTTCTTT.

As DNA, the CDR3 is TGTGCCAGTAGGCTAGCGGGGGGGCTTAGAGATACGCAGTATTTT. The encoded protein is CASRLAGGLRDTQYF. V gene TRBV19 combines with J gene TRBJ2-3, with 12 bases lining up with TRBD2. Germline V lookup: CDR1 LNHDA, CDR2 SQIVND (reference sequence). This CDR3 comprises 15 residues. V shed 6 bases, J shed 5 bases, and the junction held 6 bases outside the gene matches.

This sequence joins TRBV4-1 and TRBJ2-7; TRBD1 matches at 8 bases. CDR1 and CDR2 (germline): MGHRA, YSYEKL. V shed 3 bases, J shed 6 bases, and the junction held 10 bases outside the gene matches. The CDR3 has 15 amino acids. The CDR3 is CASSHSETGVREQYF. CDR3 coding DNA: TGCGCCAGCAGCCACTCGGAGACAGGGGTGCGCGAGCAGTACTTC.

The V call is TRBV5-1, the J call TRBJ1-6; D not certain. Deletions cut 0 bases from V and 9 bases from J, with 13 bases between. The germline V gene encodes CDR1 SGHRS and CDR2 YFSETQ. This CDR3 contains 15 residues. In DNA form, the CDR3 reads TGCGCCAGCAGCTTGGCCTCTCTTAGTAGTTCACCCCTCCACTTT. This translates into CASSLASLSSSPLHF.